This TCR beta chain comes out of a study of beta chain features in type 1 diabetes. Study-level background: Patients looked much like healthy donors when it came to age, gender and cell yields.

The CDR3 sequence is 13 residues long. Germline loops: CDR1 SGHAT, CDR2 FQNNGV. V shed 4 bases and J 5 bases; nucleotides not matched to a gene: 4. Whole-study results and caveats: When VDJ junctions were examined, type 1 diabetes patients showed fewer insertions and more deletions. Across all four CD4+ subsets, people with type 1 diabetes showed modestly shorter TCRB CDR3s.

Every bit of the isolated RNA underwent reverse transcription, so sequencing read expressed TCRB transcripts. Profiled with immunoSEQ multiplex PCR; TCRdb holds only in-frame clones, not every one. There are 500,000 to 650,000 clones in the sample; roughly an eighth occur only once, and more than 0.1% lies in the top ten. A CD45RO/CCR7/CD25/CD127/CD95/CD27 panel sorted naive, central memory, regulatory and stem cell-like memory CD4+ cells. This clone was observed a handful of times. Its antigen is unknown. The rearrangement links TRBV11-2 to TRBJ2-5, with 7 nucleotides matching TRBD2. The sequence derives from a young man with type 1 diabetes. Input material: naive CD4+ T cells from blood. CDR3 nucleotides: TGTGCCAGCAGCTCTGTGGGGGGGGAGACCCAGTACTTC. Amino acids: CASSSVGGETQYF.